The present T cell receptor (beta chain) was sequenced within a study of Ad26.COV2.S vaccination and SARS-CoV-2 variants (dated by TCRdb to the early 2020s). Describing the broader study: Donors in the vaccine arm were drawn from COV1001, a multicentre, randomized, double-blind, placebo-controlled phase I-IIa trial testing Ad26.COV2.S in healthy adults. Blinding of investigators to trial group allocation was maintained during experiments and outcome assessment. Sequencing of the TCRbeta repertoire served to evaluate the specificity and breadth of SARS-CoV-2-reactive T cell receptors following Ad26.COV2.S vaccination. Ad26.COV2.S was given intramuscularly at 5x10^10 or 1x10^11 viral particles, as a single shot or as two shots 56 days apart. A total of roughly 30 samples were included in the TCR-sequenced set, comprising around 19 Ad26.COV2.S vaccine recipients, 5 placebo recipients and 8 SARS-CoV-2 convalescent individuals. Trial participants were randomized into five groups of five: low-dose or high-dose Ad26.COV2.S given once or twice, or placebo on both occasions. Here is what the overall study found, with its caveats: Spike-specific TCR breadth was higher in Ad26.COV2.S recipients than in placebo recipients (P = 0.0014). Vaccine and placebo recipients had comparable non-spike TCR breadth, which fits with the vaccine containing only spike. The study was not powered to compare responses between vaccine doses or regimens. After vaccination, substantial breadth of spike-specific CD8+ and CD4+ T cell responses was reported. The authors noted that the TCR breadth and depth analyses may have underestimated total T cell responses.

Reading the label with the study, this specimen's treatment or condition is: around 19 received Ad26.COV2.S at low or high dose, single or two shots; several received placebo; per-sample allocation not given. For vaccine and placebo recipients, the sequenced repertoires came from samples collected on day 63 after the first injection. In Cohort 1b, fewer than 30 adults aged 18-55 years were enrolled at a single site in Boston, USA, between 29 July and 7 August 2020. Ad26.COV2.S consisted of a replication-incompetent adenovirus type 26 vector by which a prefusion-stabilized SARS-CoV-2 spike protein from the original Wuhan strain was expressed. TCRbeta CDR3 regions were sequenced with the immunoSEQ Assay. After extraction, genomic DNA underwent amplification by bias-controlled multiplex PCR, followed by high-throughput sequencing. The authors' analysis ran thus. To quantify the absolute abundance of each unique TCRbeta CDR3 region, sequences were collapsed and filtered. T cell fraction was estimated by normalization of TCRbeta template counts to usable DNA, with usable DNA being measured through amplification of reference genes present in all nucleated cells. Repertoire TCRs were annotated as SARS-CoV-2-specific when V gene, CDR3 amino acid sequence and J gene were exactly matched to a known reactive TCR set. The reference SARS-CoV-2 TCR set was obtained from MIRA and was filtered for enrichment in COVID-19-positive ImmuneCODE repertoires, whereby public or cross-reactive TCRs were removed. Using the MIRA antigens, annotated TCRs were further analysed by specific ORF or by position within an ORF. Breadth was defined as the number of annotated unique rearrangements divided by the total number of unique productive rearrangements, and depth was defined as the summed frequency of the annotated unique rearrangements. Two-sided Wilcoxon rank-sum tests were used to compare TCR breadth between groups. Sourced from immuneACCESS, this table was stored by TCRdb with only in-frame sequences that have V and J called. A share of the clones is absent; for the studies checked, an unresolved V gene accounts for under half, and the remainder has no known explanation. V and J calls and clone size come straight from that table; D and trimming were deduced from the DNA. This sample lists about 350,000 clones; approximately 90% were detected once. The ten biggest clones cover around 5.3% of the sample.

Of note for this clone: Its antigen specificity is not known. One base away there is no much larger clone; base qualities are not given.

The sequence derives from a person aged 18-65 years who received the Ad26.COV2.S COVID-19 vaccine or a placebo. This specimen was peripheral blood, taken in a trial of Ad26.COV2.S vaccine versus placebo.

The encoded CDR3 is CASTRSGGVAETQYF. The DNA is TGCGCCAGCACCAGAAGCGGGGGGGTAGCGGAGACCCAGTACTTC. The chain is encoded by TRBV10-2 joined to TRBJ2-5; TRBD2 lines up with 10 middle nucleotides. The CDR3, from cysteine to phenylalanine, totals 15 residues. Only the CDR3 portion is preserved as DNA: 45 bases, with reading frame beginning at the first base. Trimming takes 7 bases off V and 5 bases off J; junction bases not matched to a gene: 10. CDR1 and CDR2 are read off the germline V gene as WSHSY and SAAADI.